This section outlines one T cell receptor beta chain sequence together with its context. Antigen unknown. As the template, RNA transcripts were used to amplify TCR beta CDR3 regions. The authors performed first-round RT-PCR with HTBI primers and then a second-round multiplex PCR. TCRdb reprocessed the multiplex PCR reads with MiXCR, giving one entry per CDR3 protein. The profile covers about 500,000 distinct CDR3 sequences, with roughly 39% appearing a single time and about 4% taken by the ten largest. This specimen comes from a study of Graves' ophthalmopathy and Graves' hyperthyroidism. Study outcomes and limitations: Most expanded clonotypes in thyroid above 0.001 frequency also showed up in blood.

Material for sequencing was peripheral blood or thyroid tissue (not recorded which). The TCR was taken from an adult man with Graves' hyperthyroidism.

CDR3 sequence (DNA): TGTGCCAGCAGTGAAGGCGAGCAGTACTTC. It yields the protein CASSEGEQYF. The chain employs TRBV2 and TRBJ2-7; D uncertain. Trimming took off 1 base at V and 6 bases at J, with 1 base between the two ends. CDR1 is SNHLY, CDR2 FYNNEI, per germline. The CDR3 has 10 amino acids.